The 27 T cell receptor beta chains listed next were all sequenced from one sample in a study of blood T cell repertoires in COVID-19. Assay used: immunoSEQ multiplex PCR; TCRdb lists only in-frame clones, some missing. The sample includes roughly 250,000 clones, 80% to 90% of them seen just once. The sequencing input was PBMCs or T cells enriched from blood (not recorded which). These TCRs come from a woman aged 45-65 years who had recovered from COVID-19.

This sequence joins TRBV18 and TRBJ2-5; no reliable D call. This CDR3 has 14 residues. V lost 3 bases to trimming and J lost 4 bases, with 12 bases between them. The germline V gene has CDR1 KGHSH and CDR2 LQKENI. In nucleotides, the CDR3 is TGTGCCAGCTCACCGGGCTCTTCGGCAGAGACCCAGTACTTC. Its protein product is CASSPGSSAETQYF. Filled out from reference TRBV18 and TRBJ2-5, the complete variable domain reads NAGVMQNPRHLVRRRGQEARLRCSPMKGHSHVYWYRQLPEEGLKFMVYLQKENIIDESGMPKERFSAEFPKEGPSILRIQQVVRGDSAAYFCASSPGSSAETQYFGPGTRLLVL.

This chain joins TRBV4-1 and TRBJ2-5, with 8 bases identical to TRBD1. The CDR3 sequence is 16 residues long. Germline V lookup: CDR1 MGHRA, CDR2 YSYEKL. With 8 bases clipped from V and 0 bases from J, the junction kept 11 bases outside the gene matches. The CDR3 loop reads CASSLTGGFDQETQYF. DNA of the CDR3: TGCGCCAGCTCGCTTACAGGGGGTTTTGACCAAGAGACCCAGTACTTC.

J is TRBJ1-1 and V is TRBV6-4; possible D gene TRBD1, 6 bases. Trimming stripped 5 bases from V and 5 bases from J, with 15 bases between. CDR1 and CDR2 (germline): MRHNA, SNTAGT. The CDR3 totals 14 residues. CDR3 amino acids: CASSWDNTGTEAFF. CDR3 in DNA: TGTGCCAGCAGTTGGGACAATACCGGGACTGAAGCTTTCTTT.

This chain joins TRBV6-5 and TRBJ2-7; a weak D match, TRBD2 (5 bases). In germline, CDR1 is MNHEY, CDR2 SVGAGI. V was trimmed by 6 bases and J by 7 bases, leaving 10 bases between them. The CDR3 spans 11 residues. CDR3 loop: CASSQGREQYF. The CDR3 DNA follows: TGTGCCAGCAGCCAAGGGAGAGAGCAGTACTTC.

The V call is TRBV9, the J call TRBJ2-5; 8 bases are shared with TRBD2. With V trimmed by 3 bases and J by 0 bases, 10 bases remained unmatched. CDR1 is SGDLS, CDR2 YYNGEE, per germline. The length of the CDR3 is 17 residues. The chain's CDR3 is CASSGFSGSAYQETQYF. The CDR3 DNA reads TGTGCCAGCAGCGGCTTCAGCGGGAGTGCGTACCAAGAGACCCAGTACTTC.

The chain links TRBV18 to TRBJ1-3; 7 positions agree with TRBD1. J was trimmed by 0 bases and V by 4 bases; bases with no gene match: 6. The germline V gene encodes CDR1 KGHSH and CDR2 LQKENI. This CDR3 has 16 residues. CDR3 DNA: TGTGCCAGCTCACTTTCCGGGACAGACTCTGGAAACACCATATATTTT. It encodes CASSLSGTDSGNTIYF.

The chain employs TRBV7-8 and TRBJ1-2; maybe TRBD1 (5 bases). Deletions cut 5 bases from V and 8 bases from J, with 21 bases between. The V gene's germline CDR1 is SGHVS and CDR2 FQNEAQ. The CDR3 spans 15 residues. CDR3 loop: CASSAIGETYWGYTF. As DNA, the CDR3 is TGTGCCAGCAGCGCTATAGGGGAAACATATTGGGGCTACACCTTC. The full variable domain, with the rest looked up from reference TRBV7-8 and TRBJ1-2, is GAGVSQSPRYKVAKRGQDVALRCDPISGHVSLFWYQQALGQGPEFLTYFQNEAQLDKSGLPSDRFFAERPEGSVSTLKIQRTQQEDSAVYLCASSAIGETYWGYTFGSGTRLTVV.

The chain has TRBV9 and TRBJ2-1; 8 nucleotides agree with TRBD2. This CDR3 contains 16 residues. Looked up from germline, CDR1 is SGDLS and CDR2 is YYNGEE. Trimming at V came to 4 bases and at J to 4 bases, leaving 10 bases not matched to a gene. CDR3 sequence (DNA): TGTGCCAGCAGCCCCCCCGGGGGGGGCCTATACAATGAGCAGTTCTTC. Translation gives CASSPPGGGLYNEQFF.

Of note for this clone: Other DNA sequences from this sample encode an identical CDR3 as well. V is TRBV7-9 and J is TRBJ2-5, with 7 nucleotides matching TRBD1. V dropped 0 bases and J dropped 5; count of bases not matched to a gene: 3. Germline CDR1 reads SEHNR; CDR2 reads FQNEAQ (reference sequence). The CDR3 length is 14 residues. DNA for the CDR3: TGTGCCAGCAGCTTAGCAGGGGGCTTGGAGACCCAGTACTTC. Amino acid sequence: CASSLAGGLETQYF.

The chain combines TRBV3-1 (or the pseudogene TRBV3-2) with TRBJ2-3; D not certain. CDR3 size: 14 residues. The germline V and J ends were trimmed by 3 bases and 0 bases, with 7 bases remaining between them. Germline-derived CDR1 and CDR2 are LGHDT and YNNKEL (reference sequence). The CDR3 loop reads CASSHSASTDTQYF. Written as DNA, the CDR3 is TGTGCCAGCAGCCACAGCGCAAGCACAGATACGCAGTATTTT.

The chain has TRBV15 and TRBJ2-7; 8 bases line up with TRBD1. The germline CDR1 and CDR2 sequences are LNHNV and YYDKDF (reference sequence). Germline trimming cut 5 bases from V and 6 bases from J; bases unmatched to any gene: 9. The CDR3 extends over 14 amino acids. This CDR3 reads CATSPTLTGAEQYF. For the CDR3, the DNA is TGTGCCACCAGCCCGACTTTGACAGGGGCCGAGCAGTACTTC.

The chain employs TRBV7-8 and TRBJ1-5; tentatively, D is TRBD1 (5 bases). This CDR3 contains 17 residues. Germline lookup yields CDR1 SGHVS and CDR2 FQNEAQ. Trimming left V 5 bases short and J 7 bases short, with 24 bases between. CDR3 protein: CASSRKWGSGGEQPQHF. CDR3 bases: TGTGCCAGCAGCCGCAAATGGGGGTCTGGAGGGGAACAGCCCCAGCATTTT.

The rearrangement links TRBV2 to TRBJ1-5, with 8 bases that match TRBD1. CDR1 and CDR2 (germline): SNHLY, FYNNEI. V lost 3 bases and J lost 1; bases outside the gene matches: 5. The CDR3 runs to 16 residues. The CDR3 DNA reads TGTGCCAGCAGTGACAGGGGGCGAGGAAGCAATCAGCCCCAGCATTTT. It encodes CASSDRGRGSNQPQHF.

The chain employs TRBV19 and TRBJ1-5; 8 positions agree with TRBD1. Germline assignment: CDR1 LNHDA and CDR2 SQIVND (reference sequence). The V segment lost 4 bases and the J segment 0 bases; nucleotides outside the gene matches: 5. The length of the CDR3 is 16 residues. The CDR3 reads CASSTGQGYSNQPQHF. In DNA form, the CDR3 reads TGTGCCAGTAGTACTGGACAGGGATATAGCAATCAGCCCCAGCATTTT.

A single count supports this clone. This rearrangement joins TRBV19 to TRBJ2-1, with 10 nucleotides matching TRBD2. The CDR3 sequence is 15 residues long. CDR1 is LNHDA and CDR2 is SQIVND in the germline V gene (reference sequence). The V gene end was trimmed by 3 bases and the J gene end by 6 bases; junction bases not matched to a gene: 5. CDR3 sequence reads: CASSIQAGGGNEQFF. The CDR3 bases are TGTGCCAGTAGTATCCAAGCGGGAGGGGGCAATGAGCAGTTCTTC.

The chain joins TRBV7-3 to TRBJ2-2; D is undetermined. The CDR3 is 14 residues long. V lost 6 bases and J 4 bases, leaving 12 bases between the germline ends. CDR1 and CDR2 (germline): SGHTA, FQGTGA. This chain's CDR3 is CASSPRSGTGELFF. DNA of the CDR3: TGTGCCAGCAGTCCCCGTTCGGGCACCGGGGAGCTGTTTTTT.

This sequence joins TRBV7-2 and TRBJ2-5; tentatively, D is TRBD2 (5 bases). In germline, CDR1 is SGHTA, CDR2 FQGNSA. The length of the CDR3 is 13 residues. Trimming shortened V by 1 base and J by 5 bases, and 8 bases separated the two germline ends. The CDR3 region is CASSLGGSETQYF. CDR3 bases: TGTGCCAGCAGCTTAGGAGGGAGTGAGACCCAGTACTTC.

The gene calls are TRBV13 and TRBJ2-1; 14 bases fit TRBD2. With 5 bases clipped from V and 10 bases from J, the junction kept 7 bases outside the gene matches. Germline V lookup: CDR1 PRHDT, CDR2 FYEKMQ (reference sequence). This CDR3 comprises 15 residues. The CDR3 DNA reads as TGTGCCAGCAGCCCCACCGGGACTAGCGGGAGAGAGCAGTTCTTC. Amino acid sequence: CASSPTGTSGREQFF. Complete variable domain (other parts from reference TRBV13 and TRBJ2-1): AAGVIQSPRHLIKEKRETATLKCYPIPRHDTVYWYQQGPGQDPQFLISFYEKMQSDKGSIPDRFSAQQFSDYHSELNMSSLELGDSALYFCASSPTGTSGREQFFGPGTRLTVL.

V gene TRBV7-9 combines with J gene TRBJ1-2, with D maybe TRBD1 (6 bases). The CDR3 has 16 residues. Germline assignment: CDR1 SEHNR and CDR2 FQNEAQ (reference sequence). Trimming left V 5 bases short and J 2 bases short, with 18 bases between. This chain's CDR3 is CASSLGNQDRNYGYTF. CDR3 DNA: TGTGCCAGCAGCCTTGGCAATCAGGACAGAAACTATGGCTACACCTTC.

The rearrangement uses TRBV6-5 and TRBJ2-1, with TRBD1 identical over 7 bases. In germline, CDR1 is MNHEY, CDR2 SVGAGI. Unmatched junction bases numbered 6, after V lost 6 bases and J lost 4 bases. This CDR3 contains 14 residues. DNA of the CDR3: TGTGCCAGCAGCTGGGGACAGAGATACAATGAGCAGTTCTTC. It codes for CASSWGQRYNEQFF.

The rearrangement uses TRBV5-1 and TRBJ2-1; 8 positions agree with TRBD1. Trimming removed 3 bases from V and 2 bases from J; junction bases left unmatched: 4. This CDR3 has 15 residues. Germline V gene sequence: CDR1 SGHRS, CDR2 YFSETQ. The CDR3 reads CASSSTGQAYNEQFF. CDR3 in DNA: TGCGCCAGCAGCTCGACGGGACAGGCCTACAATGAGCAGTTCTTC.

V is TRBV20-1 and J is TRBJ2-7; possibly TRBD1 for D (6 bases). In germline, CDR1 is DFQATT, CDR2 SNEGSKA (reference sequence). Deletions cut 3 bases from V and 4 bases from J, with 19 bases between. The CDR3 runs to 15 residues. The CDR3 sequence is CSASSLLRGGYEQYF. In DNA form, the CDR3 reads TGCAGTGCTAGTTCCCTCCTTAGAGGGGGTTACGAGCAGTACTTC.

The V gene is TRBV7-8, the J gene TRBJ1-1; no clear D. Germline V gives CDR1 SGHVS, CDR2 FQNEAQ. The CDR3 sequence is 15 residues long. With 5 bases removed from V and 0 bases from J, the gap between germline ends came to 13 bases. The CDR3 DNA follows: TGTGCCAGCAGCGAAATGGAGGGAATGAACACTGAAGCTTTCTTT. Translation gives CASSEMEGMNTEAFF.

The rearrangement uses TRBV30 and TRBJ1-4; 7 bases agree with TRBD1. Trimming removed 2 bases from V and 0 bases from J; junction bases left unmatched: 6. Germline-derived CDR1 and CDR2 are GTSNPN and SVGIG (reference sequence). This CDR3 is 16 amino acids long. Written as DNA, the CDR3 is TGTGCCTGGAGTATCGGACAGGTCTCAACTAATGAAAAACTGTTTTTT. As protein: CAWSIGQVSTNEKLFF.

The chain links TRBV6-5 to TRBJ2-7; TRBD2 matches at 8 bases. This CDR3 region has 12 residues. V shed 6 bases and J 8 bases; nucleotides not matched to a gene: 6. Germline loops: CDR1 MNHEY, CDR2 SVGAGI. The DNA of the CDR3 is TGTGCCAGCAGGTCAATAGCGGGACAGCAGTACTTC. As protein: CASRSIAGQQYF.

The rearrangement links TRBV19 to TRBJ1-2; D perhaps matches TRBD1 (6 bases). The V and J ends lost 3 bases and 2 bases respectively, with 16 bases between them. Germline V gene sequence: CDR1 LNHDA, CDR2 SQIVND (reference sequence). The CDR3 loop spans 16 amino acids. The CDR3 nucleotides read TGTGCCAGTAGTATCCCTGGGGGGGCTGGCAACTATGGCTACACCTTC. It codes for CASSIPGGAGNYGYTF.

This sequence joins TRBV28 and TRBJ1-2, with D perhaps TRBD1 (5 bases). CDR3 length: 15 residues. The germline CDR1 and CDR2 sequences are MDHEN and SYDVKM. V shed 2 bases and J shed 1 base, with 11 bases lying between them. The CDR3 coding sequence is TGTGCCAGCAGTTTACTTACAGGAGATAACTATGGCTACACCTTC. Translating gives CASSLLTGDNYGYTF.